The table lists the clone carrying this T cell receptor (beta chain) with many counts. Its antigen remains unknown. The data were obtained in a study of T cell repertoires in cytomegalovirus infection. The wider study: It can be stated that public TCR beta signatures indicated CMV infection as well as a matching HLA type.

Study observations and caveats: There were HLA-C-restricted CMV-specific TCR beta clonotypes dominating the ex vivo response. CMV carriers having the relevant HLA were flagged by cumulative public TCR beta family frequency.

TCRdb reprocessed the reads with MiXCR, giving one entry per CDR3 protein. The table records about 330,000 distinct CDR3 sequences, more than 8% of them present only once. The sequenced material came from PBMCs. The clonotype was recovered from a human donor in good health (CMV status not recorded). Some clones in this sample may be carry-over from other donors' samples.

The CDR3: CASSVDSWDTQYF. In nucleotides, the CDR3 is TGTGCCAGCAGCGTCGACTCGTGGGATACGCAGTATTTT. The chain combines TRBV7-9 with TRBJ2-3, with D unclear. Germline CDR1 and CDR2: SEHNR and FQNEAQ (reference sequence). Trimming left V 5 bases short and J 6 bases short, with 12 bases between. CDR3 size: 13 residues.